The entry below gives a single TCR beta chain sequence along with its context. Measured with immunoSEQ multiplex PCR; TCRdb has only the in-frame clones, and not every one. The sample lists about 300,000 clones; roughly 91% were seen once. V was trimmed by 0 bases and J by 2 bases, leaving 8 bases between them. CDR1 MNHEY and CDR2 SVGAGI come from the germline V gene. The CDR3 consists of 15 residues. This record comes from a study of blood T cell repertoires in COVID-19. The material sequenced was peripheral blood. The TCR originated in a woman in her 30s with COVID-19, enrolled during active disease. The V and J genes are TRBV6-5 and TRBJ1-3, with no clear D. CDR3 in DNA: TGTGCCAGCAGTTACTCCGTGTCTCCTGGAAACACCATATATTTT. Amino acid sequence: CASSYSVSPGNTIYF.